This T cell receptor beta chain originates from a study of T-cell memory formation after mild COVID-19. About the research overall: Largely, TCR clusters stayed within a single donor. Whole-study findings and limits: Memory sampled before infection contained some responding clones, suggesting cross-reactive memory joined. Chiefly within CM and EM were the contracting CD4+ clones; CD8+ ones were within EMRA.

Notes on this clonotype: Its cognate antigen is unknown.

The trim removed 2 bases at V and 6 bases at J, leaving 5 bases unmatched. The length of the CDR3 is 15 residues. Per the germline V gene, CDR1 is MGHRA and CDR2 is YSYEKL. Barcoded TCR alpha and TCR beta cDNA libraries with UMIs came from 5'RACE using constant-segment primers. TCRdb called the 5' RACE reads again in MiXCR, with one record for every CDR3 protein. The sample has about 350,000 distinct CDR3 sequences, approximately 22% seen once. The chain links TRBV4-1 to TRBJ1-5; 9 nucleotides align to TRBD1. Sequencing was performed on PBMCs or a T cell subset sorted from them (not recorded which). This clonotype originated in a man younger than 35 who had mild COVID-19 (a few samples of this study predate the infection). Cell type and time point are not known. In DNA form, the CDR3 reads TGCGCCAGCAGCCAACCGGGACAGGGAGGTCAGCCCCAGCATTTT. Translating gives CASSQPGQGGQPQHF.